This T cell receptor beta chain was found in a study of blood T cell repertoires in COVID-19. Study-level information: Samples came from the United States, Italy and Spain, spanning acute and convalescent COVID-19.

From germline, CDR1 is SGHRS and CDR2 YFSETQ. The J segment lost 5 bases and the V segment lost 5 bases, leaving 6 bases of the junction unmatched. The CDR3 is 13 amino acids. In the authors' workflow: Reference gene primers were amplified, and this amplification served to estimate nucleated cell counts. The data were produced by immunoSEQ multiplex PCR, yet TCRdb's version contains in-frame clones alone and is incomplete. The DNA gave D and trimming, while V, J and clone size come from that table. The sample records more than 200,000 clones, around four fifths being singletons. With regard to this clone: In the same sample, other DNA sequences code for this CDR3.

The TCR comes from a man aged 40-50 years with active or convalescent COVID-19. V gene TRBV5-1 combines with J gene TRBJ1-2, with TRBD1 matching over 7 bases. The sample consisted of peripheral blood. CDR3 in amino acids: CASSSDRRYGYTF. The CDR3 DNA sequence: TGCGCCAGCAGTTCGGACAGGAGATATGGCTACACCTTC. Drawing the rest from reference TRBV5-1 and TRBJ1-2, the complete variable domain is KAGVTQTPRYLIKTRGQQVTLSCSPISGHRSVSWYQQTPGQGLQFLFEYFSETQRNKGNFPGRFSGRQFSNSRSEMNVSTLELGDSALYLCASSSDRRYGYTFGSGTRLTVV.